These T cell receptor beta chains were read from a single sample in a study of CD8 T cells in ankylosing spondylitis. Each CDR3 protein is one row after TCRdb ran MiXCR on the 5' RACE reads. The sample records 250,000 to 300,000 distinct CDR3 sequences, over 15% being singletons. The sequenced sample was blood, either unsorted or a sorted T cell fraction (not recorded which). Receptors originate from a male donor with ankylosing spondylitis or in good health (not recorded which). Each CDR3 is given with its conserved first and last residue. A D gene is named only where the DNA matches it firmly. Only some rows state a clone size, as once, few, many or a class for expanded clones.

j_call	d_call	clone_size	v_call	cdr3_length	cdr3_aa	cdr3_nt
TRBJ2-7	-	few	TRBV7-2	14	CASSLWAGANEQYF	TGTGCCAGCAGCTTATGGGCAGGGGCGAACGAGCAGTACTTC
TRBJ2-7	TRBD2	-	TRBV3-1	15	CASSQPSGPTYEQYF	TGTGCCAGCAGCCAGCCTAGCGGACCCACCTACGAGCAGTACTTC
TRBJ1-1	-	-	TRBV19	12	CASSTGTPEAFF	TGTGCCAGTAGTACGGGGACACCTGAAGCTTTCTTT
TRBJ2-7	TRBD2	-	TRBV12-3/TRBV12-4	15	CASSTGLAEGDEQYF	TGTGCCAGCAGCACCGGACTAGCGGAAGGTGACGAGCAGTACTTC
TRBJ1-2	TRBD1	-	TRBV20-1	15	CSARVLTGANYGYTF	TGCAGTGCTAGAGTCCTGACAGGGGCGAACTATGGCTACACCTTC
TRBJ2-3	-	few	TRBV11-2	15	CASSFAGTDTDTQYF	TGTGCCAGCAGCTTCGCAGGGACCGACACAGATACGCAGTATTTT
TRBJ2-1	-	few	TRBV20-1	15	CSAREVVALYNEQFF	TGCAGTGCTAGGGAGGTTGTCGCCCTTTACAATGAGCAGTTCTTC
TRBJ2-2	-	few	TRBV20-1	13	CSASLGGTGELFF	TGCAGTGCTAGTTTAGGAGGGACCGGGGAGCTGTTTTTT
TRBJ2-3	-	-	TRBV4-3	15	CASSQDWKARHTQYF	TGCGCCAGCAGCCAAGATTGGAAAGCCAGACATACGCAGTATTTT
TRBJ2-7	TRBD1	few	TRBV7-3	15	CASSLTGDSSYEQYF	TGTGCCAGCAGCTTAACGGGGGACAGCTCCTACGAGCAGTACTTC
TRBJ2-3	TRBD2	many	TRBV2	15	CASSELASGTDTQYF	TGTGCCAGCAGTGAACTGGCTAGCGGAACAGATACGCAGTATTTT